The 24 T cell receptor beta chains in this list originate from one sample, sequenced in a study of blood T cell repertoires in COVID-19. Produced via immunoSEQ multiplex PCR; TCRdb's table is partial and in-frame only. The table shows about 57,000 clones, with 65% to 85% occurring only once. What was sequenced was PBMCs or T cells enriched from blood (not recorded which). The receptors derive from a woman in her thirties or forties with acute COVID-19.

V and J are TRBV7-3 and TRBJ2-3, with 7 nucleotides matching TRBD2. CDR1 SGHTA and CDR2 FQGTGA come from the germline V gene. The CDR3 extends over 15 amino acids. V lost 5 bases to trimming and J lost 1 base; unmatched junction nucleotides: 6. In nucleotides, the CDR3 is TGTGCCAGCAGCCCCTCGGGAGGTCGCACAGATACGCAGTATTTT. Amino acids: CASSPSGGRTDTQYF. Full variable domain (remainder filled in from reference TRBV7-3 and TRBJ2-3): GAGVSQTPSNKVTEKGKYVELRCDPISGHTALYWYRQSLGQGPEFLIYFQGTGAADDSGLPNDRFFAVRPEGSVSTLKIQRTERGDSAVYLCASSPSGGRTDTQYFGPGTRLTVL.

V usage is TRBV6-5 and J usage is TRBJ2-1; maybe TRBD2 (7 bases). CDR1 is MNHEY, CDR2 SVGAGI, per germline. The CDR3 sequence is 15 residues long. V dropped 7 bases and J dropped 3 bases, with 16 bases sitting between them. CDR3 in amino acids: CASNQGGGSYNEQFF. In DNA form, the CDR3 reads TGTGCCAGCAACCAAGGGGGGGGGAGCTACAATGAGCAGTTCTTC.

This clone was observed a single time. The gene calls are TRBV9 and TRBJ1-2; D is unclear. The CDR3 is made up of 17 amino acids. The V end lost 3 bases, the J end lost 2 bases, and 20 bases lay between the germline ends. Germline-derived CDR1 and CDR2 are SGDLS and YYNGEE. DNA for the CDR3: TGTGCCAGCAGCGATTATTCTGGACTTGCTCCCAACTATGGCTACACCTTC. This encodes CASSDYSGLAPNYGYTF.

The chain joins TRBV19 to TRBJ2-1, with 7 positions matching TRBD1. Germline values: CDR1 LNHDA, CDR2 SQIVND (reference sequence). V gave up 9 bases and J gave up 9 bases; unmatched junction bases: 14. CDR3 length: 14 amino acids. The CDR3 reads CASHEGAQVGEQFF. The CDR3 DNA reads TGTGCCAGCCACGAGGGGGCGCAAGTAGGTGAGCAGTTCTTC.

This clone was seen more than once but under ten times. The V and J genes are TRBV12-3 or TRBV12-4 and TRBJ1-6; no definite D call. Deletions cut 2 bases from V and 10 bases from J, with 9 bases between. CDR3 length: 13 residues. The CDR3 sequence: CASSLKLESPLHF. The CDR3 nucleotides are TGTGCCAGCAGTTTAAAGCTAGAATCACCCCTCCACTTT.

The chain carries TRBV7-9 and TRBJ2-7, with D possibly matching TRBD2 (5 bases). Looked up from germline, CDR1 is SEHNR and CDR2 is FQNEAQ (reference sequence). The CDR3 covers 15 residues. The V end lost 4 bases, the J end lost 2 bases, and 15 bases lay between the germline ends. The CDR3 protein is CASSSTTGLTYEQYF. Written as DNA, the CDR3 is TGTGCCAGCAGCTCGACGACGGGGTTAACCTACGAGCAGTACTTC.

The chain uses TRBV1 and TRBJ1-2. TRBV1 is described as a pseudogene. There are 13 residues in the CDR3. CDR3: CTSSQTPGDGYTF. CDR3 DNA: TGCACCAGCAGCCAAACCCCCGGGGATGGCTACACCTTC.

This clone has just a few counts. This chain links TRBV2 with TRBJ2-7; no firm D call. Between the trimmed V and J ends, which lost 5 bases and 2 bases, there was a span of 7 bases. The CDR3 totals 12 residues. The V gene's germline CDR1 is SNHLY and CDR2 FYNNEI. CDR3 bases: TGTGCCAGCAGTCAGGAAGCCTACGAGCAGTACGTC. Translated, it gives CASSQEAYEQYV.

This clone has only a few counts. The chain combines TRBV5-6 with TRBJ2-1, with D perhaps TRBD2 (5 bases). The CDR3 sequence is 14 residues long. The V and J ends lost 0 bases and 10 bases respectively, with 14 bases between them. Germline CDR1 is SGHDT and CDR2 is YYEEEE. The CDR3 loop reads CASSLAPGVGEQFF. In DNA form, the CDR3 reads TGTGCCAGCAGCTTGGCCCCCGGGGTAGGCGAGCAGTTCTTC.

This clone was seen only a few times. The V gene is TRBV10-3, the J gene TRBJ2-1, with a weak D call TRBD1 (6 bases). This CDR3 is built from 16 residues. V lost 3 bases and J 10 bases, leaving 22 bases between the germline ends. Germline V gene lookup returns CDR1 ENHRY and CDR2 SYGVKD. In nucleotides, the CDR3 is TGTGCCATCAGTGACGTCAGGGGAATCGGGCAAAACGAGCAGTTCTTC. It is translated as CAISDVRGIGQNEQFF.

The CDR3 sequence: CASSQDSVNSPLHF. The CDR3 DNA follows: TGTGCCAGCAGCCAGGACAGCGTTAATTCACCCCTCCACTTT. The rearrangement joins TRBV2 to TRBJ1-6; a possible D gene is TRBD1 (6 bases). CDR3 size: 14 residues. The germline V and J ends were trimmed by 6 bases and 6 bases, with 12 bases remaining between them. Germline CDR1 reads SNHLY; CDR2 reads FYNNEI. The full variable domain, in which reference TRBV2 and TRBJ1-6 provide the parts outside the CDR3, is EPEVTQTPSHQVTQMGQEVILRCVPISNHLYFYWYRQILGQKVEFLVSFYNNEISEKSEIFDDQFSVERPDGSNFTLKIRSTKLEDSAMYFCASSQDSVNSPLHFGNGTRLTVT.

This chain links TRBV5-5 with TRBJ1-2, with 11 bases matching TRBD1. The junction had 15 bases not matched to a gene; V was cut back by 4 bases and J by 7 bases. Germline CDR1 and CDR2: SGHKS and YYEKEE (reference sequence). The CDR3 is 17 residues long. This CDR3 is CASSPEYRTGGMAGYTF. In nucleotides, the CDR3 is TGTGCCAGCAGCCCCGAGTACCGGACAGGGGGCATGGCTGGCTACACCTTC.

The DNA for the CDR3 is TGTGCCAGCGGGGACAGGGGAGCTTTCTTT. Translating gives CASGDRGAFF. J is TRBJ1-1 and V is TRBV28, with 10 bases matching TRBD1. This CDR3 is built from 10 residues. Trimming at V came to 8 bases and at J to 10 bases, leaving 1 base not matched to a gene. CDR1 MDHEN and CDR2 SYDVKM come from the germline V gene.

The rearrangement links TRBV11-2 to TRBJ2-2; 8 positions match TRBD2. Losses at the gene ends were 6 bases for V and 5 bases for J; bases not matched to a gene: 11. This CDR3 spans 16 amino acids. CDR1 SGHAT and CDR2 FQNNGV come from the germline V gene. The CDR3 sequence: CASRRGSGRNTGELFF. In nucleotides, the CDR3 is TGTGCCAGCAGACGAGGGAGCGGGAGAAATACCGGGGAGCTGTTTTTT. Full variable domain (outside the CDR3, taken from reference TRBV11-2 and TRBJ2-2): EAGVAQSPRYKIIEKRQSVAFWCNPISGHATLYWYQQILGQGPKLLIQFQNNGVVDDSQLPKDRFSAERLKGVDSTLKIQPAKLEDSAVYLCASRRGSGRNTGELFFGEGSRLTVL.

In regard to this clone: Additional DNA sequences in this sample encode the identical CDR3. This chain connects TRBV5-4 to TRBJ1-1; 8 nucleotides match TRBD1. Germline trimming cut 2 bases from V and 1 base from J; bases unmatched to any gene: 1. CDR1 is SGHNT and CDR2 is YYREEE in the germline V gene (reference sequence). This CDR3 has 14 residues. The CDR3 DNA follows: TGTGCCAGCAGCTTCGGGACAGGGAACACTGAAGCTTTCTTT. Translation gives CASSFGTGNTEAFF.

This rearrangement joins TRBV5-4 to TRBJ2-1, with D perhaps TRBD1 (5 bases). V was pared by 0 bases and J by 5 bases, with 12 bases between. Germline V gene lookup returns CDR1 SGHNT and CDR2 YYREEE (reference sequence). The CDR3 is made up of 15 amino acids. Written as DNA, the CDR3 is TGTGCCAGCAGCTTGGAGGGGTCCAGACACAATGAGCAGTTCTTC. Protein product: CASSLEGSRHNEQFF. The entire variable domain, with the rest obtained from reference TRBV5-4 and TRBJ2-1, is as follows: ETGVTQSPTHLIKTRGQQVTLRCSSQSGHNTVSWYQQALGQGPQFIFQYYREEENGRGNFPPRFSGLQFPNYSSELNVNALELDDSALYLCASSLEGSRHNEQFFGPGTRLTVL.

This clone was seen a handful of times. The chain couples TRBV7-9 to TRBJ2-5; 8 positions agree with TRBD1. V dropped 3 bases and J dropped 5; count of bases not matched to a gene: 11. Germline V gives CDR1 SEHNR, CDR2 FQNEAQ (reference sequence). CDR3 size: 16 residues. The CDR3 bases are TGTGCCAGCAGCTTTAGACAGGGGACAGGAGGGGAGACCCAGTACTTC. Translated: CASSFRQGTGGETQYF.

The chain carries TRBV5-4 and TRBJ2-3; 7 nucleotides match TRBD2. This CDR3 contains 17 residues. V gave up 0 bases and J gave up 2 bases; unmatched junction bases: 9. CDR1 is SGHNT and CDR2 is YYREEE in the germline V gene (reference sequence). This CDR3 reads CASSLVLGLAATDTQYF. For the CDR3, the DNA is TGTGCCAGCAGCTTGGTGCTTGGGCTAGCGGCCACAGATACGCAGTATTTT.

This rearrangement joins TRBV10-3 to TRBJ2-5; 9 positions match TRBD2. This CDR3 has 17 amino acids. Germline CDR1 is ENHRY and CDR2 is SYGVKD. V was pared by 5 bases and J by 2 bases, with 12 bases of the junction left unmatched. The CDR3 nucleotides are TGTGCCATCAGTTCCGAGGGGTCGAGCGGGAGGCAAGAGACCCAGTACTTC. Amino acids: CAISSEGSSGRQETQYF.

V and J are TRBV27 and TRBJ2-1, with TRBD2 identical over 9 bases. V was pared by 5 bases and J by 4 bases, with 9 bases of the junction left unmatched. Germline CDR1 and CDR2: MNHEY and SMNVEV (reference sequence). The CDR3 is 16 amino acids. CDR3 in amino acids: CASSLTGTSLYNEQFF. The CDR3 nucleotides are TGTGCCAGCAGTCTAACCGGGACTAGCCTATACAATGAGCAGTTCTTC.

This clone appeared a single time. The CDR3 DNA is TGTGCCAGCAGCAGGGGACAGGGTGGAGATACGCAGTATTTT. Its translation: CASSRGQGGDTQYF. The genes are TRBV11-3 and TRBJ2-3, with TRBD1 identical over 9 bases. There are 14 residues in the CDR3. The V gene's germline CDR1 is SGHNT and CDR2 YENEEA. Trimming removed 5 bases from V and 5 bases from J; junction bases left unmatched: 5.

The chain recombines TRBV5-4 with TRBJ2-5, with TRBD2 identical over 12 bases. The CDR3 is 16 residues long. The ends lost 4 bases at V and 5 bases at J; junction bases unmatched: 9. In germline, CDR1 is SGHNT, CDR2 YYREEE (reference sequence). The CDR3 region is CASSHGTSGRGETQYF. CDR3 sequence (DNA): TGTGCCAGCAGCCATGGGACTAGCGGGCGCGGGGAGACCCAGTACTTC.

V usage is TRBV9 and J usage is TRBJ2-7; D remains ambiguous. The CDR3 has 14 residues. V shed 0 bases and J shed 0 bases, with 7 bases lying between them. CDR1 is SGDLS, CDR2 YYNGEE, per germline. The chain's CDR3 is CASSVAGYSYEQYF. The CDR3 DNA is TGTGCCAGCAGCGTAGCAGGCTACTCCTACGAGCAGTACTTC.

V usage is TRBV27 and J usage is TRBJ2-7; perhaps TRBD2 as D (5 bases). The CDR3 has 14 residues. V lost 6 bases and J lost 0, with 12 bases in between. Per the germline V gene, CDR1 is MNHEY and CDR2 is SMNVEV (reference sequence). For the CDR3, the DNA is TGTGCCAGCAGCCGGGATGTCTTCTCCTACGAGCAGTACTTC. Amino acids: CASSRDVFSYEQYF.